The 14 T cell receptor beta chains in this list originate from one sample, sequenced in a study of identical twins. Each CDR3 protein gets one entry after TCRdb re-called the 5' RACE reads with MiXCR. The sample includes under 250,000 distinct CDR3 sequences, over 9.5% seen only once; the top ten take roughly 4%. The same specimen was also included in a second study, on yellow fever vaccine responses in identical twins.

Sequences were obtained from memory (CD45RO+) T cells sorted from blood. The receptors were sampled from a young woman in good health.

This rearrangement joins TRBV29-1 to TRBJ2-1; 8 bases fit TRBD1. J gave up 6 bases and V 7 bases, and 5 bases lay outside the gene matches. The germline V gene encodes CDR1 SQVTM and CDR2 ANQGSEA. This CDR3 comprises 12 residues. CDR3 sequence reads: CSAWTGTNEQFF. In DNA, the CDR3 is TGCAGCGCCTGGACAGGGACCAATGAGCAGTTCTTC.

This clonotype occurred a few times. V usage is TRBV7-2 and J usage is TRBJ2-7; 10 nucleotides line up with TRBD1. V lost 8 bases, J lost 5 bases, and 9 bases stayed unmatched. Germline CDR1 reads SGHTA; CDR2 reads FQGNSA. The CDR3 runs to 14 residues. The CDR3 DNA is TGTGCCAGCCATATTGGACAGGGGGTCGACGAGCAGTACTTC. The encoded protein is CASHIGQGVDEQYF.

This chain connects TRBV6-2 or TRBV6-3 to TRBJ2-3, with 11 bases matching TRBD2. In germline, CDR1 is MNHEY, CDR2 SVGEGT. This CDR3 contains 16 residues. The V gene end was trimmed by 2 bases and the J gene end by 4 bases; junction bases not matched to a gene: 5. In DNA form, the CDR3 reads TGTGCCAGCAGTTACGGGCTAGCGGGAGGCCCAGATACGCAGTATTTT. Its protein product is CASSYGLAGGPDTQYF.

In the case of this clonotype: One end of the junction fails to match germline, which may point to a read error. The chain recombines TRBV28 with TRBJ2-7, with 7 bases matching TRBD2. The CDR3 runs to 13 residues. Germline V gene lookup returns CDR1 MDHEN and CDR2 SYDVKM. The CDR3 coding sequence is TGTGCCAGCAGTCTGAACGGGGGGAGGGGAAATAACTTC. Protein product: CASSLNGGRGNNF. The complete variable domain, with remaining parts taken from reference TRBV28 and TRBJ2-7, reads DVKVTQSSRYLVKRTGEKVFLECVQDMDHENMFWYRQDPGLGLRLIYFSYDVKMKEKGDIPEGYSVSREKKERFSLILESASTNQTSMYLCASSLNGGRGNNFGPGTRLTVT.

The V gene is TRBV2, the J gene TRBJ2-3; D might be TRBD2 (7 bases). In germline, CDR1 is SNHLY, CDR2 FYNNEI. The length of the CDR3 is 18 residues. Trimming pared 4 bases from V and 1 base from J, leaving 21 bases between. Written as DNA, the CDR3 is TGTGCCAGCAGTGGGCGTGTGACGGGGGGCCTTGGCACAGATACGCAGTATTTT. As protein: CASSGRVTGGLGTDTQYF.

The CDR3 reads CASSPPLSSRYQETQYF. CDR3 coding DNA: TGTGCCAGCAGTCCCCCTTTAAGTTCAAGGTACCAAGAGACCCAGTACTTC. The chain has TRBV28 and TRBJ2-5; D is undetermined. V was cut by 5 bases and J by 0 bases, with 19 bases left in between. CDR1 and CDR2 (germline): MDHEN, SYDVKM. This CDR3 is 17 amino acids long.

This chain's CDR3 is CSAPLAGTYEQYF. The CDR3 nucleotides read TGCAGTGCCCCGCTAGCGGGAACTTACGAGCAGTACTTC. V is TRBV20-1 and J is TRBJ2-7; 9 nucleotides agree with TRBD2. CDR3 length: 13 amino acids. Germline CDR1 and CDR2: DFQATT and SNEGSKA (reference sequence). V was pared by 6 bases and J by 4 bases, with 7 bases of the junction left unmatched.

This chain connects TRBV5-1 to TRBJ2-7; D ambiguous. The CDR3 spans 15 residues. V lost 0 bases and J 4 bases, leaving 14 bases between the germline ends. Germline lookup yields CDR1 SGHRS and CDR2 YFSETQ. CDR3 protein: CASSLEAGKGYEQYF. The CDR3 DNA is TGCGCCAGCAGCTTGGAGGCAGGCAAAGGGTACGAGCAGTACTTC.

The table lists this clonotype with a few counts. The chain carries TRBV6-5 and TRBJ2-1; 7 bases line up with TRBD1. V lost 2 bases to trimming and J lost 10 bases; unmatched junction nucleotides: 17. CDR1 and CDR2 from the germline V gene are MNHEY and SVGAGI. The CDR3 totals 17 residues. In DNA, the CDR3 is TGTGCCAGCAGTTACGGGGGCTTCGGGACAGCTTTCCGGGAGCAGTTCTTC. Protein: CASSYGGFGTAFREQFF.

This clonotype was counted between two and nine times. The rearrangement uses TRBV2 and TRBJ2-6, with TRBD1 matching over 7 bases. V lost 7 bases, J lost 2 bases, and 5 bases stayed unmatched. Germline loops: CDR1 SNHLY, CDR2 FYNNEI. This CDR3 has 15 amino acids. This CDR3 is CASIEGGPGANVLTF. DNA for the CDR3: TGTGCCAGCATAGAAGGGGGCCCTGGGGCCAACGTCCTGACTTTC.

This clonotype appeared a few times. The genes are TRBV7-2 and TRBJ2-3; 8 bases fit TRBD2. The J segment lost 5 bases and the V segment lost 2 bases, leaving 6 bases of the junction unmatched. This CDR3 region has 15 residues. The germline V gene has CDR1 SGHTA and CDR2 FQGNSA. CDR3 amino acids: CASSLSRGGGDTQYF. The CDR3 DNA reads as TGTGCCAGCAGCTTAAGTCGGGGGGGCGGAGATACGCAGTATTTT.

The J gene is TRBJ2-7, the V gene TRBV20-1, with TRBD2 as a possible D gene (5 bases). V was pared by 6 bases and J by 2 bases, with 14 bases between. The CDR3 has 13 residues. Germline V lookup: CDR1 DFQATT, CDR2 SNEGSKA (reference sequence). In nucleotides, the CDR3 is TGCAGTGCCCTGGCCCCGGGAACCTACGAGCAGTACTTC. Its translation: CSALAPGTYEQYF.

The gene calls are TRBV12-3 or TRBV12-4 and TRBJ2-5; 7 bases are a match to TRBD2. V was pared by 1 base and J by 7 bases, with 9 bases of the junction left unmatched. The CDR3 has 15 amino acids. The CDR3 DNA is TGTGCCAGCAGTTTAGTGGCTAGCGGTGAGGGGACCCAGTACTTC. It yields the protein CASSLVASGEGTQYF.

This clonotype came up a few times. The chain joins TRBV11-3 to TRBJ2-1; 8 bases are shared with TRBD2. The CDR3 totals 15 residues. V shed 1 base and J 5 bases; nucleotides not matched to a gene: 4. Germline CDR1 and CDR2: SGHNT and YENEEA. The CDR3 region has the DNA TGTGCCAGCAGCTTAGGCGGGGGGCTGAACAATGAGCAGTTCTTC. Its translation: CASSLGGGLNNEQFF.